This T cell receptor (beta chain) was identified in a study of T cells after posttransplantation cyclophosphamide (TCRdb year 2016). Notes on the research overall: The study tracked T cell repertoire reconstitution by TRB sequencing after myeloablative bone marrow transplantation using posttransplantation cyclophosphamide as GVHD prophylaxis. Antigen receptor sequencing was done on samples from some 34 PTCy-treated patients and from over 15 related bone marrow donors of those patients. Blood from all 30 or so PTCy patients who had 1-year posttransplant specimens underwent TRB sequencing. Up to roughly 3 additional blood samples from 2 to 5.2 years after transplant were also TRB-sequenced in 3 patients, as was pretransplant blood from several patients. TRA and TRB clonality were tightly correlated in several samples, so subsequent TCR analyses focused on TRB only. Public TRB sequences were compared against a database of over 3,000 sequences linked to responses to pathogens, tumor antigens, self-antigens and alloantigens. Study-wide findings and limitations: Donor-recipient similarity was low at 1-2 months but increased during the first year, and donor CD8+ memory clones often dominated later blood repertoires. The TRB repertoires of T cells infiltrating skin or the GI tract showed only limited overlap with the TRB repertoires found in blood. Across 45 patients, recipient CMV seropositivity and CMV reactivation were highly associated with TRB clonality; PTCy diversity was similar to CNI/methotrexate controls.

Spanning cysteine to phenylalanine, the CDR3 consists of 15 amino acids. The sequence is cut down to CDR3 DNA, 45 bases in frame from base 1. CDR1 and CDR2 are drawn from the germline V gene: LGHNT, FRNRAP. V is cut back by 5 bases and J by 5 bases, with 8 bases in the junction unmatched. At least ten counts were recorded for this clone. No cognate antigen has been identified for it. Base qualities are missing; no much larger clone stands one base away. TRB sequencing used genomic DNA with the immunoSEQ assay at survey resolution or the hsTCRB kit. Turning to the authors' computational methods: Initial read processing used immunoSEQ software, and repertoire analyses used the LymphoSeq R package. Clonality was computed as 1 minus normalized Shannon entropy; Gini coefficient was also calculated for each TRB dataset. To infer phenotypes in unsorted samples, TRB sequences from sorted subsets of the recipient or donor were mapped onto the unsorted samples of the same recipient. In TCRdb, the immuneACCESS table is reduced to in-frame sequences with V and J assigned. These tables do not hold every clone; where another copy was compared, an unresolved V gene accounts for under half, and the others remain unexplained. V and J calls and clone size follow that table, whereas D and trimming were derived from the DNA. There are some 18,000 clones in this sample, and none of them is a singleton. The ten largest clones capture 0.54% of the sample.

The label giving this sample's treatment or condition can be read as: high-dose cyclophosphamide on days +3 and +4 as single-agent GVHD prophylaxis. Busulfan and fludarabine conditioning, a related or unrelated marrow graft, and cyclophosphamide on days +3 and +4 were given to PTCy patients. PTCy-treated patients were drawn from a prospective multi-institutional clinical trial. Peripheral blood and bone marrow mononuclear cells were isolated by Ficoll-Hypaque density centrifugation and were cryopreserved. This TCR came from a female patient in her 30s who received an allogeneic stem cell transplant from a related donor, was CMV-positive, and had no GVHD. Some T cells may have been brought in with the graft after a transplant. This chain is built from TRBV12-5 and TRBJ1-1, with TRBD1 matching 10 junction bases. This material consisted of PBMCs, taken after allogeneic stem cell transplant with posttransplant cyclophosphamide. The CDR3 protein is CASGTTDRGLTEAFF. At the DNA level, the sequence is TGTGCTAGTGGTACCACGGACAGGGGGTTGACTGAAGCTTTCTTT.